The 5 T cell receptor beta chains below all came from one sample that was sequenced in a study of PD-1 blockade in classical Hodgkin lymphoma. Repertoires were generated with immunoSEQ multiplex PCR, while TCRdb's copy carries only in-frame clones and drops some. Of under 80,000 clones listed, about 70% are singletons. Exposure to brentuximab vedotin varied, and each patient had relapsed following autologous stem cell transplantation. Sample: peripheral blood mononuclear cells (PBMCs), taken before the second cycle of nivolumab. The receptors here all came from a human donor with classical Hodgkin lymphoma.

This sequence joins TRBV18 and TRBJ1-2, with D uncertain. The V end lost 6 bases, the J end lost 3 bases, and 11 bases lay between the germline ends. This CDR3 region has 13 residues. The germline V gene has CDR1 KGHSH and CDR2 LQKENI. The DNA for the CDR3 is TGTGCCAGCTCCATACGTTCTGACTATGGCTACACCTTC. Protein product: CASSIRSDYGYTF. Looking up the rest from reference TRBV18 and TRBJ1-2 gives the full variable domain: NAGVMQNPRHLVRRRGQEARLRCSPMKGHSHVYWYRQLPEEGLKFMVYLQKENIIDESGMPKERFSAEFPKEGPSILRIQQVVRGDSAAYFCASSIRSDYGYTFGSGTRLTVV.

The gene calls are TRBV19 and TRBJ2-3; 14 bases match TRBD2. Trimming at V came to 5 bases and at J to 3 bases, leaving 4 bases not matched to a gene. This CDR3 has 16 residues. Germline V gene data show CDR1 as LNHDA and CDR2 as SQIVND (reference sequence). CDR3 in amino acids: CASSSGLAGVTDTQYF. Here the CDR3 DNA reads TGTGCCAGTAGTTCGGGACTAGCGGGGGTTACAGATACGCAGTATTTT.

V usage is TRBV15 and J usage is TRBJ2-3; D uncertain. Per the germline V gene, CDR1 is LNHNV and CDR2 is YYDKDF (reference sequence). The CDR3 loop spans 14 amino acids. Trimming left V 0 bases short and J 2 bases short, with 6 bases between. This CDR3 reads CATSRDGFTDTQYF. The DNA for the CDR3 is TGTGCCACCAGCAGAGACGGGTTCACAGATACGCAGTATTTT.

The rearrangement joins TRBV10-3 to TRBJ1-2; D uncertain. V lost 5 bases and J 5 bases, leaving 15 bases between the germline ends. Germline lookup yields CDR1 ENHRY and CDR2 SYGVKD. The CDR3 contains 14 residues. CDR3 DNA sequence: TGTGCCATCAGTTCCCTGACGGCGCCATATGGCTACACCTTC. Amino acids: CAISSLTAPYGYTF.

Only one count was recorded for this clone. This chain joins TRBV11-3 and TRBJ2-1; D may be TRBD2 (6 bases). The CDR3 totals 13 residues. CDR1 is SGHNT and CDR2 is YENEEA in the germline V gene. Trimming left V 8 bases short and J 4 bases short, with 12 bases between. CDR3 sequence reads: CASGTQNYNEQFF. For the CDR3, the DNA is TGTGCCAGCGGGACTCAGAATTACAATGAGCAGTTCTTC.